The rows below give T cell receptor beta chains drawn from one sample of a study of T cell responses to AZD1222 COVID-19 vaccine. Only in-frame clones appear in the TCRdb table, and some are missing; sequencing was by immunoSEQ multiplex PCR. The sample records fewer than 120,000 clones, about 81% being singletons. This sample comprised peripheral blood, obtained on day 0 of AZD1222 vaccination. Receptors were obtained from an adult in good health. The CDR3 runs from the conserved cysteine through the conserved F or W. D genes are given only for firm matches. Some rows mark clone size as missing; the rest say once, few, many or name a class of expanded clone.

j_call d_call v_call clone_size cdr3_nt cdr3_aa
TRBJ2-7 TRBD1 TRBV6-2/TRBV6-3 - TGTGCCAGCAGCCTACATTACAGGGGAGCCACCTACGAGCAGTACTTC CASSLHYRGATYEQYF
TRBJ1-5 - TRBV5-6 few TGTGCCAGCAGCTCAACATCACAGCGGCCGGGGGTTCGGCAGCCCCAGCATTTT CASSSTSQRPGVRQPQHF
TRBJ1-5 - TRBV6-2/TRBV6-3 - TGTGCCAGCAGTTCTATGGGTCAGCCCCAGCATTTT CASSSMGQPQHF
TRBJ2-7 TRBD1 TRBV2 - TGTGCCAGCATGGAAACTCCGGGACAGGCTCGTGGCGAGCAGTACTTC CASMETPGQARGEQYF
TRBJ2-7 - TRBV7-8 - TGTGCCAGCAGCTCCCAGGCTTATGGTGGATACGAGCAGTACTTC CASSSQAYGGYEQYF
TRBJ2-7 TRBD1 TRBV10-3 - TGTGCCATCGGGGGGACAGGGAGCTCCTACGAGCAGTACTTC CAIGGTGSSYEQYF
TRBJ2-5 - TRBV4-3 - TGCGCCAGCAGCCAAGATCTAAGCCGGGATTCCCAGTACTTC CASSQDLSRDSQYF
TRBJ1-2 - TRBV18 - TGTGCCAGCTCACCACAGGGTCCCGACTATGGCTACACCTTC CASSPQGPDYGYTF
TRBJ1-6 - TRBV6-1 - TGTGCCAGCAGGCCACCGGGACTCGAGAAGTCACCCCTCCACTTT CASRPPGLEKSPLHF
TRBJ1-1 TRBD1 TRBV28 - TGTGCCAGCTCCGGAGGTTACCAGGGGGCCTCTGAAGCTTTCTTT CASSGGYQGASEAFF
TRBJ2-3 TRBD2 TRBV14 - TGTGCCAGCAGCCCCGATCTAGTAGCGGGAGGGCCATATACGCAGTATTTT CASSPDLVAGGPYTQYF
TRBJ2-2 - TRBV7-3 - TGTGCCAGCAGCTTAGACCGGAACACCGGGGAGCTGTTTTTT CASSLDRNTGELFF
TRBJ2-5 - TRBV15 - TGTGCCACCAGCAGAGATTCAGACTACCAAGAGACCCAGTACTTC CATSRDSDYQETQYF
TRBJ2-7 TRBD1 TRBV28 - TGTGCCAGCAGTCCCGGACAGGGTTATACCTACGAGCAGTACTTC CASSPGQGYTYEQYF
TRBJ2-7 TRBD1 TRBV9 - TGTGCCAGCAGCGTAGGCGGTGGGACAGGGGGTATGAACGAGCAGTACTTC CASSVGGGTGGMNEQYF
TRBJ1-5 TRBD1 TRBV19 - TGTGCCAGTAGTATGGCAGGGGGCCCTAATCAGCCCCAGCATTTT CASSMAGGPNQPQHF